This passage covers 27 T cell receptor beta chains from one sample sequenced in a study of T cell clonality in common variable immunodeficiency. Generated by immunoSEQ multiplex PCR, the TCRdb table keeps only in-frame clones and is missing some. There are roughly 43,000 clones in the sample, none observed a single time. Sample: peripheral blood mononuclear cells. The receptors derive from a person aged 18-69 years in good health.

This clone was recorded at least ten times. The read ends 3 residues early relative to the CDR3; the germline J gene fills the gap. This chain uses TRBV10-3 with TRBJ1-1, with unresolved D. V was pared by 2 bases and J by 0 bases, with 7 bases between. The V gene's germline CDR1 is ENHRY and CDR2 SYGVKD. CDR3 length: 14 amino acids. CDR3 loop: CAISERVMNTEAFF. The sequenced part of the CDR3 DNA is TGTGCCATCAGTGAGCGGGTAATGAACACTGAA.

This clone was seen ten or more times. The read is 3 residues too short to cover the CDR3 end, so that end is filled in from the germline J gene. This chain uses TRBV20-1 with TRBJ2-6; D is uncertain. The germline V and J ends were trimmed by 2 bases and 0 bases, with 5 bases remaining between them. This CDR3 region has 14 residues. Germline CDR1 DFQATT, CDR2 SNEGSKA (reference sequence). Incomplete CDR3 DNA: TGCAGTGCTAGACCCCTCTCTGGGGCCAACGTC. Its translation is CSARPLSGANV. The whole CDR3 reads CSARPLSGANVLTF.

This clone was seen at least ten times. Read coverage stops 3 residues before the CDR3 terminus; the germline J gene supplies the remainder. The chain is built from TRBV9 and TRBJ2-7, with D unresolved. The V end lost 3 bases, the J end lost 0 bases, and 10 bases lay between the germline ends. This CDR3 contains 14 residues. Germline lookup yields CDR1 SGDLS and CDR2 YYNGEE. CDR3 residues: CASSATLISYEQYF. CDR3 bases read: TGTGCCAGCAGCGCCACATTGATCTCCTACGAG.

This clone was picked up many times. Partial CDR3 DNA: TGCAGCGTTGATCAGGCGAGCAACAGAGAATATGGC. Residues: CSVDQASNREYG. The entire CDR3 protein is CSVDQASNREYGYTF. The rearrangement uses TRBV29-1 and TRBJ1-2, with D unresolved. The CDR3 end falls 3 residues outside the read, so it is completed with the germline J gene. The CDR3 is 15 amino acids. Per germline, CDR1 SQVTM and CDR2 ANQGSEA. Trimming shortened V by 3 bases and J by 5 bases, and 19 bases separated the two germline ends.

This clone was seen at least ten times. The CDR3 here is CASSEGGLAGGQETQYF. The covered CDR3 bases are TGTGCCAGCAGTGAAGGTGGACTAGCGGGGGGACAAGAGACC. V gene TRBV2 combines with J gene TRBJ2-5; TRBD2 matches at 14 bases. The read falls 3 residues short of the CDR3 end, and the missing part is taken from the germline J gene. The germline V gene encodes CDR1 SNHLY and CDR2 FYNNEI. CDR3 length equals 17 residues. J gave up 2 bases and V 1 base, and 3 bases lay outside the gene matches.

This clone has only a few counts. The read ends 3 residues before the CDR3 terminus; that terminus is restored from the germline J gene. J is TRBJ2-1 and V is TRBV13; TRBD1 matches 7 bases. In germline, CDR1 is PRHDT, CDR2 FYEKMQ (reference sequence). The CDR3 totals 13 residues. Trimming removed 7 bases from V and 6 bases from J; junction bases left unmatched: 6. CDR3 residues: CASTGTDVNEQFF. The sequenced part of the CDR3 DNA is TGTGCCAGCACCGGGACAGATGTCAATGAG.

This clone was picked up many times. With the read ending 3 residues before the CDR3 end, the germline J gene is used to fill in that end. J is TRBJ1-1 and V is TRBV19; possibly TRBD1 for D (6 bases). Looked up from germline, CDR1 is LNHDA and CDR2 is SQIVND (reference sequence). V lost 5 bases, J lost 0 bases, and 19 bases lay in between. The CDR3 has 17 residues. The DNA read from the CDR3 is TGTGCCAGTAGTGCGCTGGAGGACAGCGTGATGAACACTGAA. This gives the protein CASSALEDSVMNTE. The CDR3, in full, reads CASSALEDSVMNTEAFF.

In its sample, this clone was seen many times. The CDR3 extends 3 residues past the end of the read, so its final part is completed from the germline J gene. The chain combines TRBV5-1 with TRBJ2-5, with D maybe TRBD1 (6 bases). Germline V CDR1 and CDR2: SGHRS, YFSETQ. V was trimmed by 3 bases and J by 5 bases, leaving 20 bases between them. The CDR3 contains 16 residues. This chain's CDR3 is CASSSLSGGGRETQYF. The DNA read from the CDR3 is TGCGCCAGCAGCTCCCTGTCAGGTGGGGGCAGGGAGACC. The variable domain in full, with the rest retrieved from reference TRBV5-1 and TRBJ2-5, is KAGVTQTPRYLIKTRGQQVTLSCSPISGHRSVSWYQQTPGQGLQFLFEYFSETQRNKGNFPGRFSGRQFSNSRSEMNVSTLELGDSALYLCASSSLSGGGRETQYFGPGTRLLVL.

This clone was detected ten times or more. From the germline J gene comes the end of the CDR3, since the read stops 3 residues before it. The rearrangement uses TRBV20-1 and TRBJ2-2, with D possibly being TRBD1 (5 bases). Germline V gene data show CDR1 as DFQATT and CDR2 as SNEGSKA (reference sequence). The V end lost 3 bases, the J end lost 7 bases, and 15 bases lay between the germline ends. This CDR3 has 14 amino acids. The sequenced CDR3 bases are TGCAGTGCTAGGGATCTTAACAGGATCGGGGAG. This gives the protein CSARDLNRIGE. In full, the CDR3 is CSARDLNRIGELFF.

This clone was found many times. The read comes to an end 3 residues before the CDR3 does, leaving the germline J gene to fill in the end. The chain couples TRBV7-3 to TRBJ2-2; 7 nucleotides match TRBD1. The CDR3 runs 16 residues. J was trimmed by 6 bases and V by 5 bases; bases with no gene match: 12. Germline CDR1 SGHTA, CDR2 FQGTGA. The CDR3 sequence is CASSPQQGILAGELFF. Incomplete CDR3 DNA: TGTGCCAGCAGCCCTCAACAGGGGATTCTGGCCGGGGAG.

This clone was detected many times. The CDR3 end falls 3 residues outside the read, so it is completed with the germline J gene. The rearrangement joins TRBV29-1 to TRBJ2-5; 7 bases are shared with TRBD1. The V gene's germline CDR1 is SQVTM and CDR2 ANQGSEA. The CDR3 is made up of 14 amino acids. Germline trimming cut 5 bases from V and 5 bases from J; bases unmatched to any gene: 11. CDR3 DNA (partial): TGCAGCGTTCTGGACAGGCGTTGGAGGGAGACC. Its protein product is CSVLDRRWRET. The full CDR3 protein reads CSVLDRRWRETQYF.

This clone was recorded at least ten times. The read stops 3 residues short of the end of the CDR3; the missing end is completed from the germline J gene. J is TRBJ1-3 and V is TRBV5-1; D call uncertain. Germline V gene sequence: CDR1 SGHRS, CDR2 YFSETQ. The CDR3 is 16 amino acids. V was cut by 7 bases and J by 3 bases, with 20 bases left in between. The CDR3 here is CASGYGVAGGGNTIYF. CDR3 bases read: TGCGCCAGCGGCTACGGGGTGGCAGGCGGTGGAAACACC.

This clone was picked up many times. The read stops 3 residues short of the end of the CDR3; the missing end is completed from the germline J gene. The V gene is TRBV13, the J gene TRBJ1-6; 8 nucleotides match TRBD1. Germline V CDR1 and CDR2: PRHDT, FYEKMQ (reference sequence). Germline trimming cut 5 bases from V and 8 bases from J; bases unmatched to any gene: 8. There are 15 residues in the CDR3. This CDR3 reads CASSRTGGGYSPLHF. CDR3 bases read: TGTGCCAGCAGCCGTACAGGGGGAGGTTATTCACCC. Full variable domain (remainder filled in from reference TRBV13 and TRBJ1-6): AAGVIQSPRHLIKEKRETATLKCYPIPRHDTVYWYQQGPGQDPQFLISFYEKMQSDKGSIPDRFSAQQFSDYHSELNMSSLELGDSALYFCASSRTGGGYSPLHFGNGTRLTVT.

This clone was counted many times. Read data end 3 residues before the CDR3 end; the end is taken from the germline J gene. The chain has TRBV4-2 and TRBJ2-3; 8 nucleotides agree with TRBD2. The CDR3 is 17 residues long. The V gene's germline CDR1 is LGHNA and CDR2 YNFKEQ. V lost 0 bases and J lost 2; bases outside the gene matches: 7. The CDR3 spells CASSQDKQRGNTDTQYF. CDR3 bases read: TGTGCCAGCAGCCAAGATAAGCAGCGGGGGAACACAGATACG.

This clone has at least ten counts. From the germline J gene comes the end of the CDR3, since the read stops 3 residues before it. The chain uses TRBV14 and TRBJ2-3; D might be TRBD1 (6 bases). Germline V gene lookup returns CDR1 SGHDN and CDR2 FVKESK. Between the trimmed V and J ends, which lost 5 bases and 1 base, there was a span of 7 bases. The CDR3 is 13 amino acids. CDR3 in amino acids: CASSWTGTDTQYF. CDR3 bases read: TGTGCCAGCAGCTGGACAGGCACAGATACG.

This clone came up many times. The read stops 3 residues short of the end of the CDR3; the missing end is completed from the germline J gene. The chain employs TRBV29-1 and TRBJ2-3; no clear D gene. This CDR3 is 13 amino acids long. The germline V and J ends were trimmed by 0 bases and 2 bases, with 6 bases remaining between them. Germline V lookup: CDR1 SQVTM, CDR2 ANQGSEA. Here the CDR3 reads CSVEDRTTDTQYF. The part of the CDR3 DNA that was read is TGCAGCGTTGAAGACAGAACCACAGATACG.

This clone has a count of ten or more. A much larger clone is a single base away; this may be a read error. The sequenced fragment ends 3 residues before the CDR3 boundary, so the rest is inferred from the germline J gene. The V and J genes are TRBV7-9 and TRBJ1-2, with 8 nucleotides matching TRBD1. Germline values: CDR1 SEHNR, CDR2 FQNEAQ (reference sequence). J lost 2 bases, V lost 5 bases, and 1 base had no gene match. This CDR3 region has 13 residues. CDR3 bases read: TGTGCCAGCAGCCGGACAGGGAACTATGGC. Amino acid sequence: CASSRTGNYG. The CDR3 as a whole reads CASSRTGNYGYTF.

The table lists this clone with many counts. The CDR3 end lies 3 residues beyond the end of the read and is filled in from the germline J gene. This chain links TRBV19 with TRBJ2-1; maybe TRBD2 (5 bases). The CDR3 sequence is 16 residues long. The germline V gene has CDR1 LNHDA and CDR2 SQIVND (reference sequence). The V end lost 3 bases, the J end lost 2 bases, and 14 bases lay between the germline ends. Incomplete CDR3 DNA: TGTGCCAGTAGTATTCAAGGTAGCGAACCCTACAATGAG. Translating gives CASSIQGSEPYNE. The full CDR3 protein is CASSIQGSEPYNEQFF.

In its sample, this clone was seen many times. The read comes to an end 3 residues before the CDR3 does, leaving the germline J gene to fill in the end. This sequence joins TRBV5-4 and TRBJ1-1; D not certain. The CDR3 sequence is 12 residues long. The V end lost 1 base, the J end lost 4 bases, and 5 bases lay between the germline ends. Germline lookup yields CDR1 SGHNT and CDR2 YYREEE (reference sequence). The CDR3 reads CASSLSGTEAFF. Incomplete CDR3 DNA: TGTGCCAGCAGCTTGTCAGGCACTGAA.

This clone was seen ten or more times. Read sequence stops 3 residues before the CDR3 end, and the germline J gene provides the missing end. The chain has TRBV19 and TRBJ2-3; tentative D call: TRBD2 (5 bases). CDR1 LNHDA and CDR2 SQIVND come from the germline V gene (reference sequence). V was pared by 5 bases and J by 8 bases, with 14 bases between. This CDR3 is built from 13 residues. The CDR3 sequence is CASSPTGGGTQYF. The covered CDR3 bases are TGTGCCAGTAGTCCTACTGGAGGCGGTACG.

This clone has at least ten counts. The CDR3 goes on 3 residues after the read ends, and that part is filled in from the germline J gene. The rearrangement links TRBV6-1 to TRBJ1-6, with D perhaps TRBD1 (5 bases). The V gene lost 0 bases and the J gene lost 10 bases, with 16 bases spanning the gap. The V gene's germline CDR1 is MNHNS and CDR2 SASEGT. This CDR3 is 16 amino acids long. The part of the CDR3 DNA that was read is TGTGCCAGCAGTGAAGCGGGGGGTACGTTGGGATCACCC. It translates to CASSEAGGTLGSP. In full, the CDR3 is CASSEAGGTLGSPLHF.

This clone was picked up many times. Read sequence stops 3 residues before the CDR3 end, and the germline J gene provides the missing end. The rearrangement joins TRBV9 to TRBJ2-7; 7 bases match TRBD2. CDR3 length equals 15 residues. With 4 bases clipped from V and 0 bases from J, the junction kept 7 bases outside the gene matches. The V gene's germline CDR1 is SGDLS and CDR2 YYNGEE. The CDR3 region is CASSSRGGSSYEQYF. CDR3 DNA (partial): TGTGCCAGCAGCTCCCGCGGGGGAAGCTCCTACGAG.

This clone appeared many times. With the read ending 3 residues before the CDR3 end, the germline J gene is used to fill in that end. The chain is built from TRBV27 and TRBJ1-1, with 8 positions matching TRBD1. Germline values: CDR1 MNHEY, CDR2 SMNVEV (reference sequence). Trimming cost V 5 bases and J 6 bases; bases outside gene matches: 11. This CDR3 has 15 residues. The DNA read from the CDR3 is TGTGCCAGCAGTACATACACAGGGGGTTTGGCTGAA. It yields the protein CASSTYTGGLAE. In full, the CDR3 reads CASSTYTGGLAEAFF.

This clone has a count of ten or more. The read falls 3 residues short of the CDR3 end, and the missing part is taken from the germline J gene. The V and J genes are TRBV5-4 and TRBJ2-3, with 10 bases lining up with TRBD2. This CDR3 has 16 amino acids. The V gene's germline CDR1 is SGHNT and CDR2 YYREEE (reference sequence). The V gene end was trimmed by 1 base and the J gene end by 4 bases; junction bases not matched to a gene: 6. Incomplete CDR3 DNA: TGTGCCAGCAGCTTGATGGCTAGCGGGAGTGCAGATACG. As protein: CASSLMASGSADT. The whole CDR3 sequence reads CASSLMASGSADTQYF.

Many counts were recorded for this clone. Coverage ceases 3 residues before the CDR3 finishes, and the germline J gene fills in the end. The V and J genes are TRBV7-9 and TRBJ1-4, with D possibly TRBD1 on 6 matching bases. V was trimmed by 3 bases and J by 8 bases, leaving 10 bases between them. Germline V gene sequence: CDR1 SEHNR, CDR2 FQNEAQ (reference sequence). This CDR3 contains 13 residues. The sequenced CDR3 bases are TGTGCCAGCAGCTTGACAGGTCCCGAAAAA. Residues: CASSLTGPEK. The CDR3 as a whole reads CASSLTGPEKLFF.

There are a few counts of this clone. The CDR3 is cut off 3 residues early in the read; its end comes from the germline J gene. The rearrangement joins TRBV30 to TRBJ2-4; D unresolved. The CDR3 extends over 15 amino acids. The V gene's germline CDR1 is GTSNPN and CDR2 SVGIG (reference sequence). This CDR3 reads CAWSVVIGGNYGQYF. CDR3 bases read: TGTGCCTGGAGTGTTGTAATAGGTGGTAACTATGGT.

In this sample, this clone turned up many times. The sequenced fragment ends 3 residues before the CDR3 boundary, so the rest is inferred from the germline J gene. V and J are TRBV19 and TRBJ2-4; 15 bases are shared with TRBD2. The germline V gene encodes CDR1 LNHDA and CDR2 SQIVND (reference sequence). The ends lost 2 bases at V and 5 bases at J; junction bases unmatched: 10. This CDR3 contains 19 residues. The CDR3 loop is CASSILGLAGGPGQNIQYF. The DNA read from the CDR3 is TGTGCCAGTAGTATACTCGGACTAGCGGGGGGGCCTGGCCAAAACATT.